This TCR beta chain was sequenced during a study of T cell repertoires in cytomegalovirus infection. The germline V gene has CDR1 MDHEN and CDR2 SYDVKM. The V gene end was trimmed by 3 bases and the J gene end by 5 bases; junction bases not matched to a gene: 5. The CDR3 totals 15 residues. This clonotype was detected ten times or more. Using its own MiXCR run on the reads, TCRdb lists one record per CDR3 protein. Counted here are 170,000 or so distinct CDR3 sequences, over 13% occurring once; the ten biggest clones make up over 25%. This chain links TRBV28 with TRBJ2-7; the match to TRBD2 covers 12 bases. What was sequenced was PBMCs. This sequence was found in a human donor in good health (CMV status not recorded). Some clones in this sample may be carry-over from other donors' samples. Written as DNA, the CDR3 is TGTGCCAGCAGTTTCGAACTAGCGGGAGGCCACGAGCAGTACTTC. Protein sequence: CASSFELAGGHEQYF.